A single sample is the source of the 31 T cell receptor beta chains below, sequenced in a study of cytomegalovirus exposure and HLA in healthy donors. PCR was performed using 60 Vbeta and 13 Jbeta primers. Clones were read by immunoSEQ multiplex PCR, and TCRdb kept only the in-frame ones, dropping some. The sample consists of fewer than 60,000 clones, 55% to 65% of them appearing once. Specimen: PBMCs. The receptors shown here come from a human donor in good health.

The chain has TRBV6-4 and TRBJ2-2; D possibly corresponds to TRBD2 (7 bases). V was pared by 8 bases and J by 2 bases, with 12 bases between. CDR1 and CDR2 (germline): MRHNA, SNTAGT. The CDR3 is made up of 14 amino acids. The CDR3 coding sequence is TGTGCCAGCGCGGGGGCCTTCAACACCGGGGAGCTGTTTTTT. It codes for CASAGAFNTGELFF.

In its sample, this clone was seen a few times. This rearrangement joins TRBV27 to TRBJ2-7, with D possibly being TRBD1 (6 bases). This CDR3 contains 14 residues. Trimming stripped 2 bases from V and 7 bases from J, with 15 bases between. CDR1 is MNHEY, CDR2 SMNVEV, per germline (reference sequence). The CDR3 region has the DNA TGTGCCAGCAGTTTAAACTGGGGGCCAAGGGAGCAGTACTTC. Protein product: CASSLNWGPREQYF.

The chain uses TRBV29-1 and TRBJ2-6; 7 bases are shared with TRBD1. J lost 2 bases, V lost 3 bases, and 13 bases had no gene match. The CDR3 contains 18 residues. Germline V gives CDR1 SQVTM, CDR2 ANQGSEA. CDR3 sequence (DNA): TGCAGCGTTGAGGACCTCAGGGGGAAAACGACTGGGGCCAACGTCCTGACTTTC. Its translation: CSVEDLRGKTTGANVLTF.

This clone was found a few times. This chain joins TRBV4-1 and TRBJ2-6; no firm D call. CDR3 length: 17 residues. Per the germline V gene, CDR1 is MGHRA and CDR2 is YSYEKL. V lost 1 base to trimming and J lost 0 bases, with 10 bases between them. The DNA of the CDR3 is TGCGCCAGCAGCCAAGCTGAACAAATCTCTGGGGCCAACGTCCTGACTTTC. Translation gives CASSQAEQISGANVLTF.

This CDR3 is CAISGGQTVNTEAFF. CDR3 in DNA: TGTGCCATCAGTGGGGGACAGACAGTTAACACTGAAGCTTTCTTT. This chain joins TRBV10-3 and TRBJ1-1, with 7 bases lining up with TRBD1. The V gene end was trimmed by 4 bases and the J gene end by 2 bases; junction bases not matched to a gene: 7. The CDR3 is made up of 15 amino acids. Germline V gives CDR1 ENHRY, CDR2 SYGVKD.

This chain uses TRBV4-1 with TRBJ1-3; D is perhaps TRBD1 (6 bases). The V and J ends lost 5 bases and 4 bases respectively, with 18 bases between them. The CDR3 has 16 residues. Germline V gene sequence: CDR1 MGHRA, CDR2 YSYEKL. Here the CDR3 reads CASSTRGAEGGNTIYF. CDR3 coding DNA: TGCGCCAGCAGCACACGGGGGGCCGAGGGGGGAAACACCATATATTTT.

The chain links TRBV19 to TRBJ1-1, with 8 bases aligning to TRBD1. The J segment lost 2 bases and the V segment lost 6 bases, leaving 2 bases of the junction unmatched. CDR3 length: 13 residues. Germline V CDR1 and CDR2: LNHDA, SQIVND (reference sequence). The DNA for the CDR3 is TGTGCCAGTAGGGACAGGGTAAACACTGAAGCTTTCTTT. Its translation: CASRDRVNTEAFF.

The chain is built from TRBV6-1 and TRBJ1-3, with D uncertain. This CDR3 comprises 15 residues. V was cut by 3 bases and J by 2 bases, with 11 bases left in between. The germline gives CDR1 MNHNS, CDR2 SASEGT. The CDR3 here is CASSDAGKPGNTIYF. CDR3 coding DNA: TGTGCCAGCAGTGATGCGGGGAAGCCTGGAAACACCATATATTTT.

This clone appeared a few times. This sequence joins TRBV30 and TRBJ1-2, with a possible D match to TRBD1 (6 bases). CDR3 length: 12 residues. From germline, CDR1 is GTSNPN and CDR2 SVGIG (reference sequence). V lost 5 bases and J 8 bases, leaving 15 bases between the germline ends. The CDR3, as DNA: TGTGCCTGGTCGCCGGGACAATCCGGCTACACCTTC. Its protein is CAWSPGQSGYTF.

The rearrangement uses TRBV5-1 and TRBJ2-1, with 7 bases that match TRBD1. V shed 1 base, J shed 4 bases, and the junction held 5 bases outside the gene matches. The germline gives CDR1 SGHRS, CDR2 YFSETQ. This CDR3 spans 15 amino acids. CDR3 amino acids: CASSLTGETYNEQFF. CDR3 nucleotides: TGCGCCAGCAGCTTGACAGGGGAAACTTACAATGAGCAGTTCTTC.

The chain combines TRBV30 with TRBJ1-6, with D unclear. V was trimmed by 1 base and J by 7 bases, leaving 11 bases between them. Germline CDR1 GTSNPN, CDR2 SVGIG (reference sequence). This CDR3 is 14 amino acids long. CDR3 coding DNA: TGTGCCTGGAGTGGGGAGGCGGTGAATTCACCCCTCCACTTT. Protein sequence: CAWSGEAVNSPLHF.

The chain uses TRBV19 and TRBJ2-2, with no clear D. The ends were cut back, 4 bases at V and 1 base at J, with 13 bases in the middle. Germline lookup yields CDR1 LNHDA and CDR2 SQIVND (reference sequence). CDR3 length: 16 amino acids. The CDR3 DNA follows: TGTGCCAGTAGTAACCTCATGCGACAGAACACCGGGGAGCTGTTTTTT. Encoded protein: CASSNLMRQNTGELFF.

The chain employs TRBV5-4 and TRBJ1-4; 9 bases fit TRBD1. This CDR3 contains 17 residues. The ends lost 4 bases at V and 5 bases at J; junction bases unmatched: 12. Germline values: CDR1 SGHNT, CDR2 YYREEE (reference sequence). CDR3 in amino acids: CASSLTGTGSANEKLFF. The CDR3 bases are TGTGCCAGCAGCCTGACCGGGACAGGGAGCGCCAATGAAAAACTGTTTTTT.

V usage is TRBV7-9 and J usage is TRBJ2-1; 9 bases fit TRBD1. The J segment lost 1 base and the V segment lost 2 bases, leaving 6 bases of the junction unmatched. The CDR3 consists of 17 residues. Per the germline V gene, CDR1 is SEHNR and CDR2 is FQNEAQ (reference sequence). As DNA, the CDR3 is TGTGCCAGCAGCTTAAGACCGGGACAGGGATCCTACAATGAGCAGTTCTTC. It translates to CASSLRPGQGSYNEQFF.

The chain links TRBV7-6 to TRBJ2-7; D not certain. Per germline, CDR1 SGHVS and CDR2 FNYEAQ. The CDR3 has 15 residues. Trimming removed 0 bases at V and 2 bases at J, with 11 bases between. The CDR3 spells CASSLAGEFPYEQYF. The CDR3 DNA is TGTGCCAGCAGCTTAGCAGGAGAATTCCCCTACGAGCAGTACTTC.

The V gene is TRBV7-3, the J gene TRBJ2-1; 7 positions agree with TRBD1. There are 15 residues in the CDR3. Germline CDR1 SGHTA, CDR2 FQGTGA. The junction had 2 bases not matched to a gene; V was cut back by 0 bases and J by 3 bases. The chain's CDR3 is CASSLTTGVYNEQFF. The CDR3, as DNA: TGTGCCAGCAGCTTAACAACAGGGGTCTACAATGAGCAGTTCTTC.

The CDR3 DNA reads as TGTGCCAGCACCGCGGATGAGCAGTTCTTC. Translating it yields CASTADEQFF. V usage is TRBV9 and J usage is TRBJ2-1; no clear D gene. The length of the CDR3 is 10 residues. Trimming removed 6 bases at V and 8 bases at J, with 6 bases between. In germline, CDR1 is SGDLS, CDR2 YYNGEE.

CDR3: CASSEFGGELFF. The CDR3 DNA follows: TGCGCCAGCAGTGAATTCGGCGGGGAGCTGTTTTTT. The genes are TRBV10-2 and TRBJ2-2, with no clear D. Per the germline V gene, CDR1 is WSHSY and CDR2 is SAAADI. This CDR3 contains 12 residues. The ends were cut back, 3 bases at V and 7 bases at J, with 6 bases in the middle.

This clone was picked up one time. The chain carries TRBV5-4 and TRBJ1-2; D is unresolved. CDR1 is SGHNT, CDR2 YYREEE, per germline (reference sequence). This CDR3 spans 14 amino acids. V was clipped by 6 bases and J by 3 bases, with 15 bases between them. CDR3 in DNA: TGTGCCAGCACCCTGTTTTCGGCGGACTATGGCTACACCTTC. Translated, it gives CASTLFSADYGYTF.

The CDR3 region has the DNA TGTGCCAGCAGCTCACCCCCCGGGAACCACAATGAGCAGTTCTTC. Protein: CASSSPPGNHNEQFF. The V call is TRBV7-8, the J call TRBJ2-1; weak D call: TRBD2 (5 bases). Trimming took 4 bases from V and 5 from J, leaving 15 bases between them. The CDR3 loop spans 15 amino acids. CDR1 and CDR2 from the germline V gene are SGHVS and FQNEAQ.

The CDR3 coding sequence is TGCGCCAGCAGTACAAGGACTAGCGGAGGCTACAATGAGCAGTTCTTC. Its translation: CASSTRTSGGYNEQFF. The V and J genes are TRBV10-2 and TRBJ2-1, with 10 bases that match TRBD2. CDR1 is WSHSY and CDR2 is SAAADI in the germline V gene. This CDR3 has 16 residues. J was trimmed by 3 bases and V by 5 bases; bases with no gene match: 7.

V is TRBV18 and J is TRBJ1-4; 7 bases map to TRBD1. V dropped 1 base and J dropped 8; count of bases not matched to a gene: 7. Germline V lookup: CDR1 KGHSH, CDR2 LQKENI. This CDR3 has 15 residues. The CDR3 nucleotides are TGTGCCAGCTCACCACGACAGGGAAGAGGGGAAAAACTGTTTTTT. Residues: CASSPRQGRGEKLFF.

V and J are TRBV25-1 and TRBJ2-7, with TRBD1 matching 7 bases. Germline CDR1 is MGHDK and CDR2 is SYGVNS. This CDR3 is 13 amino acids long. The trim removed 4 bases at V and 2 bases at J, leaving 2 bases unmatched. CDR3 loop: CASSGDSAYEQYF. CDR3 DNA sequence: TGTGCCAGCAGTGGGGACAGTGCCTACGAGCAGTACTTC.

A few counts support this clone. CDR3 amino acids: CATSRDGVEAFF. In DNA form, the CDR3 reads TGTGCCACCAGCAGAGATGGAGTGGAAGCTTTCTTT. The chain is built from TRBV15 and TRBJ1-1; D unresolved. This CDR3 is 12 amino acids long. Trimming took 0 bases from V and 8 from J, leaving 7 bases between them. Per the germline V gene, CDR1 is LNHNV and CDR2 is YYDKDF (reference sequence).

This clone was recorded once. V usage is TRBV18 and J usage is TRBJ2-6; D may be TRBD1 (6 bases). CDR1 is KGHSH, CDR2 LQKENI, per germline. This CDR3 contains 15 residues. V gave up 6 bases and J gave up 0 bases, with 9 bases separating them. CDR3 loop: CASSGQTSGANVLTF. The CDR3 DNA follows: TGTGCCAGCTCGGGACAAACCTCTGGGGCCAACGTCCTGACTTTC.

This clone was recorded once. The chain recombines TRBV6-1 with TRBJ1-2; 8 nucleotides match TRBD1. This CDR3 region has 14 residues. The V segment lost 5 bases and the J segment 14 bases; nucleotides outside the gene matches: 16. Germline CDR1 MNHNS, CDR2 SASEGT. In nucleotides, the CDR3 is TGTGCCAGCAGTTCCACCTCCTTCCAGGGGGCCTGGACCTTC. Its translation: CASSSTSFQGAWTF.

The rearrangement links TRBV18 to TRBJ1-1; D uncertain. The V end lost 2 bases, the J end lost 3 bases, and 13 bases lay between the germline ends. Germline V gene data show CDR1 as KGHSH and CDR2 as LQKENI. The CDR3 consists of 15 residues. The CDR3 bases are TGTGCCAGCTCACCATATGACAAGGTGGACACTGAAGCTTTCTTT. This codes for CASSPYDKVDTEAFF.

This clone appeared a single time. J is TRBJ1-1 and V is TRBV4-3, with a tentative D call TRBD1 (5 bases). Germline V gene data show CDR1 as LGHNA and CDR2 as YSLEER. Trimming stripped 0 bases from V and 5 bases from J, with 10 bases between. This CDR3 contains 14 residues. CDR3 nucleotides: TGCGCCAGCAGCCAAGATGGGAGGGGTACTGAAGCTTTCTTT. Translation: CASSQDGRGTEAFF.

The J gene is TRBJ2-7, the V gene TRBV30; a weak D match, TRBD1 (6 bases). Trimming left V 4 bases short and J 2 bases short, with 15 bases between. This CDR3 comprises 14 residues. Per germline, CDR1 GTSNPN and CDR2 SVGIG (reference sequence). CDR3 region: CAWMPSDSTYEQYF. CDR3 nucleotides: TGTGCCTGGATGCCCTCGGACAGCACCTACGAGCAGTACTTC.

This clone was detected only a few times. The V and J genes are TRBV7-9 and TRBJ2-5; D is possibly TRBD1 (6 bases). The ends were cut back, 5 bases at V and 5 bases at J, with 15 bases in the middle. Germline V gives CDR1 SEHNR, CDR2 FQNEAQ (reference sequence). The CDR3 runs 14 residues. CDR3 loop: CASSLGGGRETQYF. For the CDR3, the DNA is TGTGCCAGCAGCCTAGGTGGGGGCCGGGAGACCCAGTACTTC.

Here the CDR3 DNA reads TGTGCCAGTAGTCCTCAAAAGGGAGGGACCTCTGGAAACACCATATATTTT. It translates to CASSPQKGGTSGNTIYF. The chain uses TRBV19 and TRBJ1-3, with D perhaps matching TRBD1 (5 bases). V gave up 5 bases and J gave up 0 bases, with 17 bases separating them. Germline-derived CDR1 and CDR2 are LNHDA and SQIVND (reference sequence). The CDR3 totals 17 residues.